The TCR beta chain under discussion was sequenced for a study of early T cells in non-severe SARS-CoV-2 infection. Overall study: Unpaired chains resulted from sequencing bulk RNA of unsorted whole blood.

The CDR3 runs to 15 residues. The V end was cut by 3 bases, the J end by 7 bases, with 13 bases between. This clonotype was counted many times. Each CDR3 protein is one row after TCRdb ran MiXCR on the 5' RACE reads. The sample gives about 67,000 distinct CDR3 sequences, 9% to 10% of which show up once; about 16% is in the top ten. The sequencing here drew on whole blood, taken at baseline. The chain has TRBV12-3 or TRBV12-4 and TRBJ1-6, with a possible D match to TRBD1 (5 bases). The source of this sequence is an adult who was a healthcare worker with PCR-confirmed SARS-CoV-2 infection or an uninfected control (not recorded which). CDR3 amino acids: CASSFSERQNSPLHF. The CDR3 nucleotides read TGTGCCAGCAGTTTTTCGGAAAGACAGAATTCACCCCTCCACTTT.